This T cell receptor beta chain was sequenced in a study of T cells in localized non-small cell lung cancer. Measured with immunoSEQ multiplex PCR; TCRdb has only the in-frame clones, and not every one. The data contain under 40,000 clones, around 93% of them seen just once; the ten biggest clones take up 7.9%. Germline loops: CDR1 MDHEN, CDR2 SYDVKM. The CDR3 contains 15 residues. Trimming pared 5 bases from V and 2 bases from J, leaving 16 bases between. The source is a female donor older than 55 with stage I lung adenocarcinoma. The V call is TRBV28, the J call TRBJ2-7; D perhaps matches TRBD2 (5 bases). Source: peripheral blood, taken before any cancer treatment. CDR3 in DNA: TGTGCCAGCAGTGTCAGCGGTGGCAGTACCTACGAGCAGTACTTC. This translates into CASSVSGGSTYEQYF.